This T cell receptor (beta chain) was recovered during a study of Graves' ophthalmopathy and Graves' hyperthyroidism. Study observations and caveats: Blood also contained most of the expanded thyroid clonotypes above 0.001 frequency. Researchers report that a 13-signature model separated ophthalmopathy from stable hyperthyroidism, posting around 90% sensitivity and roughly 81% specificity.

Additional autoimmune diseases, uncontrolled infections, pregnancy or lactation disqualified patients. Amplification targeted the TCR beta CDR3 regions, with RNA transcripts as the source material. RT-PCR with HTBI primers came first, then second-round multiplex PCR. TCRdb fed the multiplex PCR reads into MiXCR, producing one record per CDR3 protein. The data show some 160,000 distinct CDR3 sequences, roughly 36% seen once. Germline CDR1 reads LGHDT; CDR2 reads YNNKEL (reference sequence). The CDR3 runs to 13 residues. The V gene lost 0 bases and the J gene lost 3 bases, with 6 bases spanning the gap. This clonotype was observed at least ten times. Its target is unknown.

This TCR was recovered from a man younger than 45 with Graves' ophthalmopathy. Source material: peripheral blood. This chain joins TRBV3-1 and TRBJ2-7; no definite D call. The CDR3 spells CASSQELYYEQYF. The CDR3 DNA reads as TGTGCCAGCAGCCAAGAACTGTACTACGAGCAGTACTTC.